This T cell receptor beta chain was identified during a study of CD8 T cells in Susac syndrome. Study details: Among the Susac syndrome patients sequenced, 5 or 6 had active disease and fewer than 10 were in remission.

TEMRA cells were enriched by FACS, while CD8+ and CD4+ T cells were obtained through a negative isolation that was performed magnetically. Random hexamers were used to reverse transcribe the RNA input (roughly 0.5 to 1 ug). The CDR3 of TCR beta was amplified by immunoSEQ multiplex PCR across 54 Vbeta and 13 Jbeta. One entry per CDR3 protein results from TCRdb running MiXCR on the immunoSEQ multiplex PCR reads. The table lists about 210,000 distinct CDR3 sequences, approximately 94% of them singletons. Study-level findings and limits: No clonal expansion appeared among CD4+ T cells in Susac patients.

After removal of 3 bases from V and 8 bases from J, the junction contained 13 bases not matched to a gene. CDR1 is SGHDN, CDR2 FVKESK, per germline. The CDR3 has 17 amino acids. On this clonotype: Antigen unknown.

This clonotype originated in a human donor with Susac syndrome. Sequenced material: CD4+ T cells from PBMCs. The chain carries TRBV14 and TRBJ1-2; TRBD1 matches 12 bases. The CDR3 DNA follows: TGTGCCAGCAGCCAGAGGATCCGGGACAGGGGGCTCGGGGGCTACACCTTC. Its translation: CASSQRIRDRGLGGYTF.